This T cell receptor (beta chain) was documented in a study of T cell responses to AZD1222 COVID-19 vaccine. Points from the study as a whole: Clonal diversity was possibly underestimated, and the donors were mostly white British, with more females. Of the AZD1222 recipients, only 5 to 7 were seropositive at baseline. Two doses of AZD1222 preceded a rise in Spike-specific TCR breadth and depth. Repertoire sampling happened only post peak T cell response.

Concerning this clone itself: What it binds is not known.

Trimming shortened V by 4 bases and J by 5 bases, and 9 bases separated the two germline ends. Germline assignment: CDR1 MDHEN and CDR2 SYDVKM. The length of the CDR3 is 13 residues. TCRdb's copy holds only in-frame clones and misses some; the assay was immunoSEQ multiplex PCR. The sample yields 150,000 or so clones, roughly nine tenths seen once. The chain uses TRBV28 and TRBJ1-5, with D tentatively TRBD1 (6 bases). The sample was peripheral blood, taken on day 0 of MenACWY control vaccination. The TCR originated in an adult in good health. CDR3 protein: CASSSGAYQPQHF. In nucleotides, the CDR3 is TGTGCCAGCAGTTCAGGGGCATATCAGCCCCAGCATTTT.